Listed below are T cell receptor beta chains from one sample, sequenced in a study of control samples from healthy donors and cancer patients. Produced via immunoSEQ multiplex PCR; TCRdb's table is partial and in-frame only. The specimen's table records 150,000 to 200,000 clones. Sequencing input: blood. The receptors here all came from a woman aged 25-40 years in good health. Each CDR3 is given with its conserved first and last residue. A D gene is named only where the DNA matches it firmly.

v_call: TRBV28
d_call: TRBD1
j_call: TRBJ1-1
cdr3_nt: TGTGCCAGCAGTTTGATACCGGGACAGGGTGAAGCTTTCTTT
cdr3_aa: CASSLIPGQGEAFF

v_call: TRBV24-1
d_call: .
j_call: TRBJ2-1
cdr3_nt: TGTGCCACCAGTGACCCCTACACAATCAATGAGCAGTTCTTC
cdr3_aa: CATSDPYTINEQFF

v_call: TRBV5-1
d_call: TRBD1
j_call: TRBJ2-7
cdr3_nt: TGCGCCAGCAGCCCCGGGACAGGGGTTGCCTACGAGCAGTACTTC
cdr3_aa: CASSPGTGVAYEQYF

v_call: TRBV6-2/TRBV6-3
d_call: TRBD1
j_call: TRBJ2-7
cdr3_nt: TGTGCCAGCAGCCCCCTCCCCGGACAGGGGAACGAGCAGTACTTC
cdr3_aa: CASSPLPGQGNEQYF

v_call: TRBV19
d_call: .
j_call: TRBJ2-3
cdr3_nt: TGTGCCAGCGGTTCCGACAATTCAGATACGCAGTATTTT
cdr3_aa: CASGSDNSDTQYF

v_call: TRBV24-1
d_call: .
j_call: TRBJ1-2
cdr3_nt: TGTGCCACCAGTGATTCTGGGGACTATGGCTACACCTTC
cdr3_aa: CATSDSGDYGYTF

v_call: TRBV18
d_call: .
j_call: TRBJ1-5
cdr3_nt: TGTGCCAGCTCACAAGGTCAAAGCAATCAGCCCCAGCATTTT
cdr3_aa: CASSQGQSNQPQHF

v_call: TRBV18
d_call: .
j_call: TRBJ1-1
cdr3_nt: TGTGCCAGCTCACCAGGGCTAAACACTGAAGCTTTCTTT
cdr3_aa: CASSPGLNTEAFF

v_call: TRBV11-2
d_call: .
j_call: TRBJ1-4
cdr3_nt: TGTGCCAGCAGCTTAGATGGGCAGGGATGGGAAAAACTGTTTTTT
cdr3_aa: CASSLDGQGWEKLFF

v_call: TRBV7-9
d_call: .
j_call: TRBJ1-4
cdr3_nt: TGTGCCAGCAGCTTACAGACAGGCCCAAATGAAGAACTGTTTTTT
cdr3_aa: CASSLQTGPNEELFF

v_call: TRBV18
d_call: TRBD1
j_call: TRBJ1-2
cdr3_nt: TGTGCCAGCTCACCCGACAGGGGCAGCCACACCTTC
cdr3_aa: CASSPDRGSHTF

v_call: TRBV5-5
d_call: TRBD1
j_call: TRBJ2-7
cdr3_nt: TGTGCCAGCAGGCCCCGCAAACCGGGACAGGGGGCCCACGAGCAGTACTTC
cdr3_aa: CASRPRKPGQGAHEQYF

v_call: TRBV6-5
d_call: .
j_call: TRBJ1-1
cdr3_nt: TGTGCCAGCACGGGATGGTTGACTGAAGCTTTCTTT
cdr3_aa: CASTGWLTEAFF

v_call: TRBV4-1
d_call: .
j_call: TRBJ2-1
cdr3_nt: TGCGCCAGCAGCCTCCCCCCATCTCTCCAGTGGGGCAATGAGCAGTTCTTC
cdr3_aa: CASSLPPSLQWGNEQFF

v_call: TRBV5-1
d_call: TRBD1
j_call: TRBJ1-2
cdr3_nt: TGCGCCACCCCAGGGGGGCAGACGGGCTATGGCTACACCTTC
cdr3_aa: CATPGGQTGYGYTF

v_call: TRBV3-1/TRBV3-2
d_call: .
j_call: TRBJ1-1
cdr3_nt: TGTGCCAGCAGCCAGGGGGTGGGGAACACTGAAGCTTTCTTT
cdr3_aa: CASSQGVGNTEAFF

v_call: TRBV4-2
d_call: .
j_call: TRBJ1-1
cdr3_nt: TGTGCCAGCAGCCAAGATGGAGGGGCGTCGCCTGAAGCTTTCTTT
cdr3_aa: CASSQDGGASPEAFF

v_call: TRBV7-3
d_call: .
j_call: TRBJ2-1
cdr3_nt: TGTGCCAGCAGCTTACTCCGGGCGTCATCAGGCAATGAGCAGTTCTTC
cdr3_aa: CASSLLRASSGNEQFF

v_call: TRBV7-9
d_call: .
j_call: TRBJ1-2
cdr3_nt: TGTGCCAGCAGCTTAGCAGGGAACTATGGCTACACCTTC
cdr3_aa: CASSLAGNYGYTF

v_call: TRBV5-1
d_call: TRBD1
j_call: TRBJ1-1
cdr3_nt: TGCGCCAGCAGCGACGACAGGGAGAGGACTGAAGCTTTCTTT
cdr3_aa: CASSDDRERTEAFF